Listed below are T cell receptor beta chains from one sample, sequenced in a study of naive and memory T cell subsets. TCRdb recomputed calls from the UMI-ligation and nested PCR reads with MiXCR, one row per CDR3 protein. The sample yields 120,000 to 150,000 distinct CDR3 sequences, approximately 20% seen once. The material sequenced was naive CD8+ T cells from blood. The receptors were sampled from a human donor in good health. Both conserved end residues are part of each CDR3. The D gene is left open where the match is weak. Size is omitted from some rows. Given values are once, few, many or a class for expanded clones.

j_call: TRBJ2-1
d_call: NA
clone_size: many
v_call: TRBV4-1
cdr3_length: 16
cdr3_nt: TGCGCCAGCAGCCAGGACGCAGCCGGTGACTACAATGAGCAGTTCTTC
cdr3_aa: CASSQDAAGDYNEQFF

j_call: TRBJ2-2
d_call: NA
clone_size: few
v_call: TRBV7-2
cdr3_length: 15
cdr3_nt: TGTGCCAGCAGCTGGGATACTGAATACACCGGGGAGCTGTTTTTT
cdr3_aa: CASSWDTEYTGELFF

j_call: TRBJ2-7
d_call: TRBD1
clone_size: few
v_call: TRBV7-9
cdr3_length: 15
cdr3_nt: TGTGCCAGCAGCTCTGCAGGACAGGGGCATCTTCTGCAGTACTTC
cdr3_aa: CASSSAGQGHLLQYF

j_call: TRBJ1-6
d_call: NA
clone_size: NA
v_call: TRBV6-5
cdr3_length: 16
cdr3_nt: TGTGCCAGCAACCCAGGACAGAGCTCCTATAATTCACCCCTCCACTTT
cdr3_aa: CASNPGQSSYNSPLHF

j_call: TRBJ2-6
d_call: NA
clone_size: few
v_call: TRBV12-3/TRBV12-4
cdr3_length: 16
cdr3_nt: TGTGCCAGCAGTTTTGACAGCCTAGCTGGGGCCAACGTCCTGACTTTC
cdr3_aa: CASSFDSLAGANVLTF

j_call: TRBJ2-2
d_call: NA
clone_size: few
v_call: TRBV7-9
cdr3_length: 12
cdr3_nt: TGTGCCAGCAGCTTCGGGGTGGATGAGCTGTTTTTT
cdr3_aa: CASSFGVDELFF

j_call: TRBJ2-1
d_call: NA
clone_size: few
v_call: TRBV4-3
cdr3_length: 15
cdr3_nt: TGCGCCAGCAGCTCCAGTCCGGGGGTTCGGGATGAGCAGTTCTTC
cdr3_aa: CASSSSPGVRDEQFF

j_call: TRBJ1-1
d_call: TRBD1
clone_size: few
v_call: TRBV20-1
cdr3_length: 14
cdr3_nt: TGCAGTGCTCGACAGGGGGCGAGATCCCCTGAAGCTTTCTTT
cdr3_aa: CSARQGARSPEAFF

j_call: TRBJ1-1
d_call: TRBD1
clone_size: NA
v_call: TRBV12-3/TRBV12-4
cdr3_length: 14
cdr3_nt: TGTGCCAGCAGACCTAGACAGGGAGACACTGAAGCTTTCTTT
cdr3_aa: CASRPRQGDTEAFF

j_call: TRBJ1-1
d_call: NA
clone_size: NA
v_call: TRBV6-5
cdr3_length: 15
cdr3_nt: TGTGCCAGCAGTTACGGGGTAGGTCTGAACACTGAAGCTTTCTTT
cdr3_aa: CASSYGVGLNTEAFF

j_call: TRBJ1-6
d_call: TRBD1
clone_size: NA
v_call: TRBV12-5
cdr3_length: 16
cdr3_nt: TGTGCTAGTGGTCCCGGGACAGGAAGCTATAATTCACCCCTCCACTTT
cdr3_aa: CASGPGTGSYNSPLHF

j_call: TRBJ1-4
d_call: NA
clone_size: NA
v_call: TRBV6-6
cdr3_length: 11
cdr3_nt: TGTGCCACCATGAGGGATGAAAAACTGTTTTTT
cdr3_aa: CATMRDEKLFF

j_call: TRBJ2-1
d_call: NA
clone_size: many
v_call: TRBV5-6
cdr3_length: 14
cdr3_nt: TGTGCCAGCAGCTTGGGGGCTAGCCAGGCTGAGCAGTTCTTC
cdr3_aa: CASSLGASQAEQFF

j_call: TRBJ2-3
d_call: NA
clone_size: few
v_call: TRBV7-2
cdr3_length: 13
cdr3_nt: TGTGCCAGCAGCCGTCAGGACGGGAATACGCAGTATTTT
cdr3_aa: CASSRQDGNTQYF

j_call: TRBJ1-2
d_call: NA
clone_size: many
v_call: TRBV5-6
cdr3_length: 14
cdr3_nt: TGTGCCAGCAGCTCCGCAGGCGGGGGCTATGGCTACACCTTC
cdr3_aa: CASSSAGGGYGYTF

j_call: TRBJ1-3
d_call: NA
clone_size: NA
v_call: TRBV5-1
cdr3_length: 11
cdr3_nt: TGTGCCAGCAGCTTGGAAAACACCATATATTTT
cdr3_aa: CASSLENTIYF

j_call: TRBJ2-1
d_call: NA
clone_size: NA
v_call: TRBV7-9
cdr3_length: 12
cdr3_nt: TGTGCCAGCAGCCCCGCTGTGAATGAGCAGTTCTTC
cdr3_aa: CASSPAVNEQFF

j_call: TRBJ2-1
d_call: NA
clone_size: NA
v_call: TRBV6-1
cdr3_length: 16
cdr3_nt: TGTGCCAGCAGTGAGACTCCGGTAGTCCCTACCAATGAGCAGTTCTTC
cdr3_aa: CASSETPVVPTNEQFF

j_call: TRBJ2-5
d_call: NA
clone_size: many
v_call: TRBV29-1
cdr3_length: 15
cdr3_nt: TGCAGCGCCGAGGGCCCGGCCCTTGGACAAGAGACCCAGTACTTC
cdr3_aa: CSAEGPALGQETQYF

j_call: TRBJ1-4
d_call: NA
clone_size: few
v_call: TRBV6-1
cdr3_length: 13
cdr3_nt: TGTGCCAGCAGTACCCGTAAGGGGGAAAAACTGTTTTTT
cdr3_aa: CASSTRKGEKLFF

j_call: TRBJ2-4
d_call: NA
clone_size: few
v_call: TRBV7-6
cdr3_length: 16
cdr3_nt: TGTGCCAGCAGCTTTAGGCCAACGAAGGACAAAAACATTCAGTACTTC
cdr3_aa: CASSFRPTKDKNIQYF

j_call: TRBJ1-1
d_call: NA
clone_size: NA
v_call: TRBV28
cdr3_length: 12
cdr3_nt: TGTGCCAGCGCCGACGGATTTACTGAAGCTTTCTTT
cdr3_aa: CASADGFTEAFF

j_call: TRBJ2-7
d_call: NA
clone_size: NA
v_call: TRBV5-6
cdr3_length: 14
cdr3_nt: TGTGCCAGCAGCGGGTCCGGGGCCCTGAACGAGCAGTACTTC
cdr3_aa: CASSGSGALNEQYF

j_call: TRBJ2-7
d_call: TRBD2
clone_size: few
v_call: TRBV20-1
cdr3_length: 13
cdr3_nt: TGCAGTGCCTCTAGCGGGAGCTCCCACGAGCAGTACTTC
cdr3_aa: CSASSGSSHEQYF

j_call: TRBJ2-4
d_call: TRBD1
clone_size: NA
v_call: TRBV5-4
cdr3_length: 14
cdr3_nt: TGTGCCAGCAGCTCATGGGACAGGGGCGACATTCAGTACTTC
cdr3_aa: CASSSWDRGDIQYF

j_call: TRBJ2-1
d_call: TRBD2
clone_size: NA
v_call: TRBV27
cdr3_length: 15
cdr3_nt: TGTGCCAGCAGTTTAGGACTAGCGGGATGGGGTGAGCAGTTCTTC
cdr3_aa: CASSLGLAGWGEQFF

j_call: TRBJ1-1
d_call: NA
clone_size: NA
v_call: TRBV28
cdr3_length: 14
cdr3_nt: TGTGCCACCACCCCCCAGAGGGAAACAACTGAAGCTTTCTTT
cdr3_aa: CATTPQRETTEAFF

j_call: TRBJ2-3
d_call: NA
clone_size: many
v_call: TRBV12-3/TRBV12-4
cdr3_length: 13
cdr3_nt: TGTGCCAGCACCTCTGGGGGCACAGATACGCAGTATTTT
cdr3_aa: CASTSGGTDTQYF

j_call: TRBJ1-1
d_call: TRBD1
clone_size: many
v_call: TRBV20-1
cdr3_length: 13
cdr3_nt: TGCAGTGCTAGAGATGACAGGGTCACTGAAGCTTTCTTT
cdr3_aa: CSARDDRVTEAFF

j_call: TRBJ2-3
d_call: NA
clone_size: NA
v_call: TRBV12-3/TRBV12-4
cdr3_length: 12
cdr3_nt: TGTGCCAGCAGTTGGACCGCGGATACGCAGTATTTT
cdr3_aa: CASSWTADTQYF

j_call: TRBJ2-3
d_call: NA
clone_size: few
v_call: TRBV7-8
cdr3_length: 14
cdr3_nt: TGTGCCAGCCGCCTGCGGGTATCCACAGATACGCAGTATTTT
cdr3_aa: CASRLRVSTDTQYF

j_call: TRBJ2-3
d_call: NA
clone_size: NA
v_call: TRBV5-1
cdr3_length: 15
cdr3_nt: TGCGCCAGCAGCTTGCGGTCTAGCGGCACAGATACGCAGTATTTT
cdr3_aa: CASSLRSSGTDTQYF

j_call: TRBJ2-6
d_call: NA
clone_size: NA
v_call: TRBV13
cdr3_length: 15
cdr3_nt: TGTGCCAGCAGCTTTCGCGGTTCTGGGGCCAACGTCCTGACTTTC
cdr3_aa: CASSFRGSGANVLTF

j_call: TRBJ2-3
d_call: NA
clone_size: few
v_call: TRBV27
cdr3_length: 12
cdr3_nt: TGTGCCAGCAGAGCGGCCACAGATACGCAGTATTTT
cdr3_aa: CASRAATDTQYF

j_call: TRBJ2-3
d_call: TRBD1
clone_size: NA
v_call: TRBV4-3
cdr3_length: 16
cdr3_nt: TGCGCCAGCAGCCACCGCGACAGGGGGCACGCAGATACGCAGTATTTT
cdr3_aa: CASSHRDRGHADTQYF

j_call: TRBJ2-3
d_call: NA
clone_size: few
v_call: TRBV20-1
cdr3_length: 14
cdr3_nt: TGCAGTGCTAGGCCTAGCGCTAGCACAGATACGCAGTATTTT
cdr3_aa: CSARPSASTDTQYF

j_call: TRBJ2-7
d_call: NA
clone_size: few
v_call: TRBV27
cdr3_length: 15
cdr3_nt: TGTGCCAGCAGTTTATCGTGGGGGGCCAGCCACGAGCAGTACTTC
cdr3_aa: CASSLSWGASHEQYF

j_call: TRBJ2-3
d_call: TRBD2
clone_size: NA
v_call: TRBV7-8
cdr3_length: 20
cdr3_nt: TGTGCCAGCAGCTTAGTCGGGACTAGCGGGAGCAGTCCAGACACAGATACGCAGTATTTT
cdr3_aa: CASSLVGTSGSSPDTDTQYF

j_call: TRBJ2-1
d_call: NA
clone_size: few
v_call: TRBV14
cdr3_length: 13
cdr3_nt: TGTGCCAGCAGCCAAAGTATAGCGAGGGAGCAGTTCTTC
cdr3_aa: CASSQSIAREQFF

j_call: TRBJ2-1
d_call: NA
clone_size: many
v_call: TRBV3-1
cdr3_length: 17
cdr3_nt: TGTGCCAGCAGCCACAGCTATAGCGGATCTTCCTACAATGAGCAGTTCTTC
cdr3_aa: CASSHSYSGSSYNEQFF

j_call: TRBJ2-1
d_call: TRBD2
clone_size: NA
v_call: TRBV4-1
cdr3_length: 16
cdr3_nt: TGCGCCAGCAGCCGACCAGCGGGAGGGTTATCACCTGAGCAGTTCTTC
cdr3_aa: CASSRPAGGLSPEQFF

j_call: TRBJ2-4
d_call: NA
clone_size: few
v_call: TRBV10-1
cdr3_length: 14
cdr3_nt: TGCGCCAGCAGTGACGATGGCAGCATTAACATTCAGTACTTC
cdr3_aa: CASSDDGSINIQYF

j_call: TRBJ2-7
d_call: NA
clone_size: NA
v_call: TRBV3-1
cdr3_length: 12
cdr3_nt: TGTGCCAGCAGCCAAGATAGGTACGAGCAGTACTTC
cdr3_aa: CASSQDRYEQYF

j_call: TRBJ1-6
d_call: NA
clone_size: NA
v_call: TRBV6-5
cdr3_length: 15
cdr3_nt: TGTGCCAGCAGTTCAGGAGACCCGACGGTGTCACCCCTCCACTTT
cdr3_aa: CASSSGDPTVSPLHF

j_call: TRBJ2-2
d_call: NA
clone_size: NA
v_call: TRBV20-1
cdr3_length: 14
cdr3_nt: TGCAGTGCTAGAGACCCGCTAAACACCGGGGAGCTGTTTTTT
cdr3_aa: CSARDPLNTGELFF

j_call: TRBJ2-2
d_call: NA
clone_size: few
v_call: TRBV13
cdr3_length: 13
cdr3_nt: TGTGCCAGCAGCCCCCCGGGGGCTAGGGAGCTGTTTTTT
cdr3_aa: CASSPPGARELFF

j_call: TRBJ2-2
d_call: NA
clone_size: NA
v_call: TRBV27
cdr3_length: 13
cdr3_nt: TGTGCCAGCAGTCAACCCCTAGCCGGGGAGCTGTTTTTT
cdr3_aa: CASSQPLAGELFF

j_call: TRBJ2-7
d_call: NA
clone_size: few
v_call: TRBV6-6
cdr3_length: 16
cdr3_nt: TGTGCCAGCAGTTCCGCCTATGGGACATTACCCGAGGGGCAGTACTTC
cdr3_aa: CASSSAYGTLPEGQYF

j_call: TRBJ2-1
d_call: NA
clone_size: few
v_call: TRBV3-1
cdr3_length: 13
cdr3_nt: TGTGCCAGCAGCGGACACCTTTACAATGAGCAGTTCTTC
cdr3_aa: CASSGHLYNEQFF

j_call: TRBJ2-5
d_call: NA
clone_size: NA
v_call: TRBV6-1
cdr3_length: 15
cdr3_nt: TGTGCCAGCAGTGAAGCACCGGGGGACCAAGAGACCCAGTACTTC
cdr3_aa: CASSEAPGDQETQYF

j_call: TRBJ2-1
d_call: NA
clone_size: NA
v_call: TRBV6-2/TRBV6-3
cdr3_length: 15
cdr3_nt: TGTGCCAGCAGCCGGGACTCGAGCTCCTACAATGAGCAGTTCTTC
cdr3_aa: CASSRDSSSYNEQFF

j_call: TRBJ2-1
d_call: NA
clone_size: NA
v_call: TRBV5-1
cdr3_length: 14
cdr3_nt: TGCGCCAGCTCCCCCGCCAACTCCTACAATGAGCAGTTCTTC
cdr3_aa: CASSPANSYNEQFF

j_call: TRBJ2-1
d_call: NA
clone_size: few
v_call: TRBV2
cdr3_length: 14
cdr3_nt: TGTGCCATCCCAACAGAGGACTCCTACAATGAGCAGTTCTTC
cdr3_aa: CAIPTEDSYNEQFF

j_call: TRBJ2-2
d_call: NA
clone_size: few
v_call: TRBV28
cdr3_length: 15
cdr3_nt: TGTGCCAGCAGTTTTTCGGCAGTAGGAGGCGGGGAGCTGTTTTTT
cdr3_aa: CASSFSAVGGGELFF

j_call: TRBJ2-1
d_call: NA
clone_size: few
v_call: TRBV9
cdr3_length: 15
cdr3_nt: TGTGCCAGCAGCGCCGACGGGACTTCCTACAATGAGCAGTTCTTC
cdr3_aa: CASSADGTSYNEQFF